This T cell receptor (beta chain) emerged from a study of blood T cell repertoires in COVID-19 (dated by TCRdb to 2018 to 2021). Notes on the research overall: Samples covering the acute and convalescent phases of COVID-19 were provided by collaborators in the United States, Italy and Spain. The material from the prospective study consisted of cDNA or gDNA derived from T cells, B-cell-depleted T cells, or PBMCs. Deeply sampled blood TCRbeta repertoires from subjects exposed to, actively infected with, or recovered from COVID-19 were included in the dataset. A freely available public database, intended as a resource for researchers studying the immune response to SARS-CoV-2, is where the repertoires were released. The samples were drawn from two sources: the first 160 participants of the ongoing ImmuneRACE study, and 1,000 to 1,500 subjects contributed by 6 global collaborators. The sample metadata nearly always contained a de-identified subject ID, COVID-19 status, age in years and sex. Where available, HLA class I and class II types were obtained from metadata supplied by the sample provider rather than from assay-based typing.

The collaborating institutions used their own protocols to collect whole blood in K2EDTA tubes. For TCRbeta analysis, collaborators shipped samples as frozen whole blood, isolated PBMCs, or DNA extracted from either of those sample types. A note on this clone: Its cognate antigen has yet to be identified. Base quality data are lacking; no much larger clone is found one base away.

The paper's findings and limits, for the study overall: Clinical and demographic metadata were provided uncurated, with the amount varying by source and participant.

The immunoSEQ Assay, a bias-controlled multiplex PCR, was used to amplify TCRbeta CDR3 regions from genomic DNA. From the authors' description of their analysis: The number of nucleated cells in each sample was estimated from the amplification of reference gene primers within the assay. To quantify the absolute abundance of each unique TCRbeta CDR3 rearrangement, sequence reads were collapsed and filtered. For each sample, productive Simpson clonality was calculated as the square root of Simpson's diversity index across productive rearrangements. The table comes from immuneACCESS by way of TCRdb, which keeps in-frame sequences with V and J called. Part of the clones is missing from these tables; in studies checked, under half for an unresolved V gene and the rest for unknown reasons. V and J calls and clone size come straight from that table; D and trimming were deduced from the DNA. This sample holds a few hundred thousand clones; 82% were observed only once. The ten largest clones represent approximately 3.5% of the sample.

The sequencing sample was made of peripheral blood. This clonotype was obtained from a woman between 18 and 29 years old with acute or convalescent COVID-19.

For the CDR3, the sequence is CASNPEGGSPYSNQPQHF. The DNA is TGTGCCAGCAACCCTGAGGGGGGGTCCCCATATAGCAATCAGCCCCAGCATTTT. The rearranged segments are TRBV9 and TRBJ1-5; TRBD1 is possibly the D segment (6 matching bases). From a lookup of the germline V gene, CDR1 and CDR2 are SGDLS and YYNGEE. The junction shows trimming of 6 bases on V and 0 bases on J, plus 22 bases between the germline ends. Taken from cysteine to phenylalanine, the CDR3 has 18 residues. Only the CDR3 DNA is retained, 54 bases long and in frame from the first base.